The source of this T cell receptor beta chain is a study of blood T cell repertoires in COVID-19. Study as a whole: Samples came from the United States, Italy and Spain, spanning acute and convalescent COVID-19. PBMCs, B-cell-depleted T cells, or T cells provided the cDNA or gDNA that made up the material.

Under the authors' procedure: Amplification of reference gene primers was used by the study to estimate nucleated cell counts. Clones were sequenced by immunoSEQ multiplex PCR, and TCRdb holds only the in-frame ones, with some missing. Clone size and V and J calls were adopted from that table, with D and trimming inferred from the DNA. The sample comprises about 200,000 clones, around nine tenths of which are singletons, and approximately 2.9% rests with the top ten. V gave up 1 base and J gave up 9 bases; unmatched junction bases: 13. This CDR3 has 17 amino acids. Germline-derived CDR1 and CDR2 are SGHRS and YFSETQ.

The rearrangement joins TRBV5-1 to TRBJ1-3; 10 bases fit TRBD1. This TCR was recovered from a man aged 60 to 69 with acute or convalescent COVID-19. Sequenced: peripheral blood. The CDR3 sequence is CASSLTDRQGASTTIYF. CDR3 in DNA: TGCGCCAGCAGCTTGACGGACAGACAGGGGGCCTCCACCACCATATATTTT.